A selection of T cell receptor beta chains follows, all from one sample in a study of blood T cell repertoires in COVID-19. Repertoires were generated with immunoSEQ multiplex PCR, while TCRdb's copy carries only in-frame clones and drops some. Of 150,000 to 200,000 clones in the sample, roughly 80% were seen once. Specimen: peripheral blood. These receptors came from a woman of 80 years or more with acute or convalescent COVID-19. CDR3s include the opening cysteine and the closing phenylalanine or tryptophan. The D gene is left open where the match is weak. Clone sizes are given selectively: once, few, many, or a class where the clone is expanded.

D	length	V	J	size	DNA	CDR3
TRBD2	15	TRBV7-9	TRBJ2-3	NA	TGTGCCAGCAGCTTAAGCGGGATAGACACAGATACGCAGTATTTT	CASSLSGIDTDTQYF
NA	18	TRBV4-1	TRBJ1-5	NA	TGCGCCAGCAGCCAAGAAGCGGGTTTAAGGACGAGCAATCAGCCCCAGCATTTT	CASSQEAGLRTSNQPQHF
TRBD1	16	TRBV6-5	TRBJ2-5	NA	TGTGCCAGCAGTTACCTAACCACAGGGGGCCGAGAGACCCAGTACTTC	CASSYLTTGGRETQYF
NA	17	TRBV4-1	TRBJ2-2	few	TGCGCCAGCAGCCAACCCCACAGGGCTCGTGGTGGTGGGGAGCTGTTTTTT	CASSQPHRARGGGELFF
NA	15	TRBV11-1	TRBJ2-3	NA	TGTGCCAGCAGCCCGCGGGGCGGGTTCCGGGATACGCAGTATTTT	CASSPRGGFRDTQYF
TRBD1	14	TRBV19	TRBJ1-1	NA	TGTGCCAGTAGACCCTGGACAGGGGGCACTGAAGCTTTCTTT	CASRPWTGGTEAFF
TRBD1	18	TRBV24-1	TRBJ1-2	few	TGTGCCACCAGTGACTCCGACAGGGCCCGGCCTCCTAACTATGGCTACACCTTC	CATSDSDRARPPNYGYTF
NA	15	TRBV5-4	TRBJ2-7	NA	TGTGCCAGCAGCTTAGATCCTATGGCTAGCTACGAGCAGTACTTC	CASSLDPMASYEQYF
TRBD1	16	TRBV7-9	TRBJ2-2	NA	TGTGCCAGCAGCTTCTCGGACAGGGGGAAGGCCGGGGAGCTGTTTTTT	CASSFSDRGKAGELFF
NA	15	TRBV27	TRBJ1-1	NA	TGTGCCAGCAGTTTATTCGGACACGTCGGTGCGGAAGCTTTCTTT	CASSLFGHVGAEAFF
NA	19	TRBV5-1	TRBJ2-3	NA	TGCGCCAGCAGCCCCCGTTGGCTCGGAGCGGCCCCGGACACAGATACGCAGTATTTT	CASSPRWLGAAPDTDTQYF
TRBD1	16	TRBV5-1	TRBJ1-2	NA	TGCGCCAGCAGGGACAGGGTGGGTCTGATCTTCCATGGCTACACCTTC	CASRDRVGLIFHGYTF
NA	14	TRBV5-8	TRBJ2-3	NA	TGTGCCAGCATCCGACAGACTTCCACAGATACGCAGTATTTT	CASIRQTSTDTQYF
TRBD1	15	TRBV7-2	TRBJ1-4	NA	TGTGCCAGCAGCAGGGGACAGGGGAATAAGGAAAAACTGTTTTTT	CASSRGQGNKEKLFF
TRBD1	15	TRBV6-6	TRBJ1-1	NA	TGTGCCAGCAGGGACAGGGGGCGGCGGGACACTGAAGCTTTCTTT	CASRDRGRRDTEAFF
NA	15	TRBV27	TRBJ2-1	NA	TGTGCCAGCAGAGCACTAACAGGGGGGGACAATGAGCAGTTCTTC	CASRALTGGDNEQFF
NA	15	TRBV5-1	TRBJ2-3	NA	TGCGCCAGCAGCTTTACCCGGGGGGCAACAGATACGCAGTATTTT	CASSFTRGATDTQYF
NA	15	TRBV19	TRBJ2-2	NA	TGTGCCAGTAGGTCCCGGGGACTTAACACCGGGGAGCTGTTTTTT	CASRSRGLNTGELFF
TRBD1	13	TRBV28	TRBJ2-7	NA	TGTGCCAGCAGTTTTTGGGCCGCAGGGGGGCAGTACTTC	CASSFWAAGGQYF
NA	15	TRBV24-1	TRBJ2-7	NA	TGTGCCACCAGTGATAGATCCAGGGGACACTACGAGCAGTACTTC	CATSDRSRGHYEQYF
NA	17	TRBV19	TRBJ1-5	NA	TGTGCCAGTAGTTCATACCCCGGACAGACGGGCAATCAGCCCCAGCATTTT	CASSSYPGQTGNQPQHF
NA	18	TRBV19	TRBJ1-2	NA	TGTGCCAGTAGTATGGCCCCGGGCAGGGGCTCTACTAACTATGGCTACACCTTC	CASSMAPGRGSTNYGYTF
NA	16	TRBV6-2/TRBV6-3	TRBJ1-5	NA	TGTGCCAGCAGTTACTCGACAGGACCATCGGTGGAGCCCCAGCATTTT	CASSYSTGPSVEPQHF
NA	15	TRBV24-1	TRBJ2-3	once	TGTGCCACCAGTGAGCAAGGGAGTCCCACAGATACGCAGTATTTT	CATSEQGSPTDTQYF
NA	17	TRBV11-2	TRBJ2-2	NA	TGTGCCAGCAGCTTATTAGGAATGCAGACGGGGACCGGGGAGCTGTTTTTT	CASSLLGMQTGTGELFF
TRBD1	13	TRBV28	TRBJ1-2	NA	TGTGCCAGCAGCCGGGACAGGGACTATGGCTACACCTTC	CASSRDRDYGYTF
NA	13	TRBV27	TRBJ2-7	NA	TGTGCCAGCAGTTTTGGGCCCACCTACGAGCAGTACTTC	CASSFGPTYEQYF